This record covers a single T cell receptor beta chain. Its specific antigen is unknown. Per-base qualities were not stored, and no clone one base away is much larger. The sample belongs to a study of cytomegalovirus exposure and HLA in healthy donors (dated by TCRdb to about 2017). Broadly, across the study: According to a later analysis, the 120 validation repertoires were produced on the same platform as the 700 or so repertoires of the first cohort. Besides the first cohort of roughly 640 subjects, a separate validation cohort made up of over 95 different subjects was used. High-throughput TCR immunosequencing, statistical association of individual TCRs with disease status, and machine learning were combined to predict cytomegalovirus infection status. The aim of the study was to test whether cataloging public T cell receptors could identify signatures of past pathogen exposure.

The donors were included in the validation cohort of approximately 120 subjects, a group kept apart from the roughly 670-subject first cohort. Germline trimming: 4 bases from V, 4 bases from J; junction bases outside gene matches: 13. CDR1 SGHTA and CDR2 FQGNSA are derived from the germline V gene. From the cysteine through the phenylalanine, the CDR3 covers 17 amino acids. Of all the DNA, just the CDR3 is kept, 51 bases in frame from base 1. The library was prepared using the immunoSEQ multiplex PCR assay. On the study's bioinformatics: A statistical classification framework was built for diagnosing cytomegalovirus status from the catalog of TCR beta chain sequences. TCRdb limited this immuneACCESS table to in-frame rearrangements with V and J called. A share of clones is missing; checked studies link under half to unresolved V genes, and the rest is unexplained. V, J and clone size reflect that table, while D and trimming were determined from the DNA. This sample has 150,000 to 180,000 clones in its table, and around 83% of those were observed once. Clones ranked in the top ten supply about 2.2% of the sample.

What the research found in general, with its limitations: Cytomegalovirus status was reported to be diagnosed by the classifier with high specificity and sensitivity in both the original and validation cohorts. The study listed approximately 160 TCR beta chains as associated with cytomegalovirus. In a later analysis, TCRs clustered in the first cohort were found to also tend to co-occur in the roughly 120 validation repertoires, with 85% to 95% of cluster scores above 0. In vitro tests confirmed that a few of the cytomegalovirus-associated TCR beta chains recognize cytomegalovirus antigens. Most TCR sequences were seen in very few donors, while some public TCRs were found in many individuals. According to the authors, the approach could potentially be generalized to other disease states and immunological phenotypes. A later analysis lacked HLA typing for the validation cohort, so it scored co-occurrence in that cohort across all 120 repertoires.

The sequencing sample was made of PBMCs. The rearrangement combines TRBV7-2 with TRBJ1-1; TRBD1 lines up with 9 middle nucleotides. The receptor comes from a human donor in good health. The nucleotide sequence reads TGTGCCAGCAGCTCAATGGGTCCCGGGACAGGGAGCACTGAAGCTTTCTTT. Translated, it gives CASSSMGPGTGSTEAFF.